The rows below give T cell receptor beta chains drawn from one sample of a study of T cells in tumors after PD-1 blockade. The table came from immunoSEQ multiplex PCR; TCRdb's copy has only in-frame clones and leaves some out. The sample records approximately 60,000 clones, just under 80% being singletons. The source was PBMCs, collected before anti-PD-1 treatment. The receptors shown here come from a human donor with basal cell carcinoma. Both conserved end residues are part of each CDR3. D genes are given only for firm matches. Clone size is shown for a subset of rows, as once, few, many or a class of expanded clone.

d_call	j_call	v_call	clone_size	cdr3_nt	cdr3_aa
-	TRBJ1-4	TRBV10-2	-	TGCGCCAGCTCCGGGGGGGCGGGGAATGAAAAACTGTTTTTT	CASSGGAGNEKLFF
-	TRBJ2-1	TRBV19	-	TGTGCCAGTACCTCCACCTGGGGGGGCGGGTATGTGCTCTTC	CASTSTWGGGYVLF
TRBD1	TRBJ1-4	TRBV7-9	once	TGTGCCAGCGACAGACAGGGGGCGACAACTAATGAAAAACTGTTTTTT	CASDRQGATTNEKLFF
-	TRBJ1-1	TRBV19	many	TGTGCCAGTAGTATCTTACTCCGGTCCACTGAAGCTTTCTTT	CASSILLRSTEAFF
-	TRBJ2-1	TRBV24-1	-	TGTGCCACCAGTGACGGAGATGAGCAGTTCTTC	CATSDGDEQFF
-	TRBJ1-2	TRBV25-1	-	TGTGCCAGCACCAGAGGGTCAGGCGGCTACACCTTC	CASTRGSGGYTF
-	TRBJ1-1	TRBV28	-	TGTGCCAGCAGGGAGGTGGTGGGCACTGAAGCTTTCTTT	CASREVVGTEAFF
TRBD2	TRBJ2-5	TRBV18	-	TGTGCCAGCTCACCCTCGGGGGGGCAAGAGACCCAGTACTTC	CASSPSGGQETQYF
-	TRBJ2-7	TRBV7-9	-	TGTGCCAGCAGCGCGAAAGGACGACCCTACGAGCAGTACTTC	CASSAKGRPYEQYF
TRBD2	TRBJ2-3	TRBV10-2	-	TGCGCCAGCAGTGGCACTAGCGGGGGGGCGGTCGGCACAGATACGCAGTATTTT	CASSGTSGGAVGTDTQYF
TRBD1	TRBJ1-5	TRBV30	-	TGTGCCTGGAGTTCCCGGACAGGTTTGTTGGGCAATCAGCCCCAGCATTTT	CAWSSRTGLLGNQPQHF
-	TRBJ2-3	TRBV30	-	TGTGCCTGGAGTAGGCGAAAAACAGATACGCAGTATTTT	CAWSRRKTDTQYF
-	TRBJ2-3	TRBV5-1	-	TGCGCCAGCAGCTTGTTAGGGGGGTATTCCACAGATACGCAGTATTTT	CASSLLGGYSTDTQYF
-	TRBJ1-2	TRBV5-4	-	TGTGCCAGCAGCCCTGGAGGCACCTCTAACTATGGCTACACCTTC	CASSPGGTSNYGYTF
-	TRBJ2-3	TRBV5-6	-	TGTGCCAGCAGCCGCTTCCCCTTCGGGCGGAGCACAGATACGCAGTATTTT	CASSRFPFGRSTDTQYF
-	TRBJ2-3	TRBV3-1/TRBV3-2	few	TGTGCCAGCAGCCAAGAACCCAGGGTTAGCACAGATACGCAGTATTTT	CASSQEPRVSTDTQYF
-	TRBJ1-3	TRBV6-6	few	TGTGCCAGCAGTTACGGACAGTCTGGAAACACCATATATTTT	CASSYGQSGNTIYF
TRBD1	TRBJ1-2	TRBV5-1	-	TGCGCCAGCAGCACCGGACAGGGGGCGGCCTATGGCTACACCTTC	CASSTGQGAAYGYTF
-	TRBJ2-5	TRBV9	once	TGTGCCAGCAGCCATGGTTTGGGGGAACAAGAGACCCAGTACTTC	CASSHGLGEQETQYF
TRBD2	TRBJ2-2	TRBV19	-	TGTGCCAGTACGGGTCGCGACGGGGGGGCTGTCGGGGAGCTGTTTTTT	CASTGRDGGAVGELFF
-	TRBJ2-3	TRBV5-1	few	TGCGCCAGCAGCTTGGACCGCCGGGGGGCCGGGGCAGATACGCAGTATTTT	CASSLDRRGAGADTQYF
TRBD2	TRBJ2-1	TRBV4-1	-	TGCGCCAGCAGCCAAGGACTAGCGGGGCAGTTCTTC	CASSQGLAGQFF
-	TRBJ2-7	TRBV27	few	TGTGCCAGCAGTGGGGTGACAGGAGGCGAGCAGTACTTC	CASSGVTGGEQYF
-	TRBJ1-4	TRBV15	-	TGTGCCACCAGCAGAGAGGGTGGGGGGCACGAAAAACTGTTTTTT	CATSREGGGHEKLFF
-	TRBJ1-4	TRBV27	-	TGTGCCAGCAGTGTACACAGGGCCAAGGATGAAAAACTGTTTTTT	CASSVHRAKDEKLFF
-	TRBJ1-1	TRBV5-4	-	TGTGCCAGCGCCGGGGCCGATAGGACTGAAGCTTTCTTT	CASAGADRTEAFF
-	TRBJ2-2	TRBV30	-	TGTGCCTGGAGCTTAGTGGTAAACACCGGGGAGCTGTTTTTT	CAWSLVVNTGELFF
-	TRBJ1-4	TRBV3-1/TRBV3-2	few	TGTGCCAGCAGATCTACGACTGGTGAAAAACTGTTTTTT	CASRSTTGEKLFF